A selection of T cell receptor beta chains follows, all from one sample in a study of identical twins. From the 5' RACE reads, TCRdb called clonotypes with MiXCR, one entry per CDR3 protein. The table includes some 1,600,000 distinct CDR3 sequences, roughly a third detected once. Sequenced sample: cord blood. The receptors were gathered from a newborn girl in good health. Both conserved end residues are part of each CDR3. Fields, in order: V gene, J gene, clone size, D gene, CDR3 protein, CDR3 DNA. D genes are given only for firm matches. For some rows the clone size is stated as once, few or many, or as a class when expanded; others skip it.

TRBV24-1,TRBJ2-1,few,TRBD1,CATSDSTGQDYNEQFF,TGTGCCACCAGTGACTCGACGGGACAGGATTACAATGAGCAGTTCTTC
TRBV30,TRBJ2-3,.,.,CAWSVQRERDTQYF,TGTGCCTGGAGTGTACAGAGGGAGAGAGATACGCAGTATTTT
TRBV25-1,TRBJ2-2,.,.,CASSEVNTGELFF,TGTGCCAGCAGTGAAGTCAACACCGGGGAGCTGTTTTTT
TRBV29-1,TRBJ1-1,.,TRBD1,CSVDRRDRNTEAFF,TGCAGCGTTGATCGCCGGGACAGGAACACTGAAGCTTTCTTT
TRBV6-2/TRBV6-3,TRBJ1-5,.,.,CASRQPGVQYYSNQPQHF,TGTGCCAGCAGACAACCAGGGGTCCAGTATTATAGCAATCAGCCCCAGCATTTT
TRBV27,TRBJ2-6,.,.,CASSFGPLFRGANVLTF,TGTGCCAGCAGTTTCGGTCCCCTCTTTAGGGGGGCCAACGTCCTGACTTTC
TRBV4-1,TRBJ2-1,.,TRBD1,CASSQEGTALFF,TGCGCCAGCAGCCAAGAAGGGACAGCTCTGTTCTTC
TRBV4-2,TRBJ1-2,.,.,CASSQENRANHGYTF,TGTGCCAGCAGCCAAGAAAACAGGGCCAACCATGGCTACACCTTC
TRBV30,TRBJ1-2,few,.,CAWSVRGRGNYGYTF,TGTGCCTGGAGTGTACGGGGCCGGGGCAACTATGGCTACACCTTC
TRBV20-1,TRBJ1-2,.,.,CSTWGSGYTF,TGCAGTACTTGGGGGTCTGGCTACACCTTC
TRBV20-1,TRBJ1-6,few,TRBD1,CSARPNRGTGNSPLHF,TGCAGTGCTAGGCCTAACAGGGGGACTGGAAATTCACCCCTCCACTTT
TRBV2,TRBJ1-5,once,.,CASAIGNSNQPQHF,TGTGCCAGTGCCATCGGTAATAGCAATCAGCCCCAGCATTTT
TRBV4-1,TRBJ2-3,few,.,CASSQGRLGTRTDTQYF,TGCGCCAGCAGCCAAGGTCGTTTAGGGACCCGCACAGATACGCAGTATTTT
TRBV4-2,TRBJ2-3,.,TRBD2,CASSQARLAGSTDTQYF,TGTGCCAGCAGCCAAGCCCGACTAGCGGGCAGCACAGATACACAGTATTTT
TRBV14,TRBJ2-3,.,.,CASSQGWVNTDTQYF,TGTGCCAGCAGCCAGGGGTGGGTGAACACAGATACGCAGTATTTT
TRBV12-3/TRBV12-4,TRBJ2-5,many,TRBD2,CASSPHSGIQQETQYF,TGTGCCAGCAGTCCCCATAGCGGGATCCAACAAGAGACCCAGTACTTC
TRBV20-1,TRBJ2-1,few,.,CSARDRRGLSYNEQFF,TGCAGTGCTAGAGATCGCAGGGGTCTAAGCTACAATGAGCAGTTCTTC
TRBV15,TRBJ2-4,many,TRBD2,CATSRDLLTSGGENIQYF,TGTGCCACCAGCAGAGATCTCCTGACTAGCGGGGGTGAAAACATTCAGTACTTC
TRBV5-1,TRBJ2-1,many,.,CASSLGRNEQFF,TGTGCCAGCAGCTTAGGTCGCAATGAGCAGTTCTTC
TRBV5-1,TRBJ2-7,.,TRBD2,CASSPRTSGSDYNEQYF,TGCGCCAGCAGCCCTCGGACTAGCGGGAGCGATTACAATGAGCAGTACTTC
TRBV7-8,TRBJ2-3,.,.,CASSLVSPSTDTQYF,TGTGCCAGCAGCTTAGTTTCTCCTAGCACAGATACGCAGTATTTT
TRBV6-6,TRBJ2-1,many,.,CASSPPVNNEQFF,TGTGCCAGCAGTCCCCCAGTAAACAATGAGCAGTTCTTC
TRBV10-3,TRBJ2-4,.,TRBD2,CAISELAGNIQYF,TGTGCCATCAGTGAACTAGCGGGAAACATTCAGTACTTC
TRBV20-1,TRBJ2-5,few,TRBD2,CSAREVAGKETQYF,TGCAGTGCTAGAGAGGTAGCGGGGAAAGAGACCCAGTACTTC
TRBV24-1,TRBJ2-6,.,.,CATSDLAGANVLTF,TGTGCCACCAGTGATTTGGCTGGGGCCAACGTCCTGACTTTC
TRBV9,TRBJ1-1,.,.,CASSPHLMNTEAFF,TGTGCCAGCAGCCCTCATTTGATGAACACTGAAGCTTTCTTT
TRBV5-1,TRBJ2-1,.,.,CASSWANSGDEQFF,TGCGCCAGCAGCTGGGCCAACTCCGGGGATGAGCAGTTCTTC
TRBV12-3/TRBV12-4,TRBJ2-1,.,.,CASSSAGTDEQFF,TGTGCCAGCAGTTCGGCCGGGACCGATGAGCAGTTCTTC
TRBV10-3,TRBJ2-5,many,.,CAISDSNFQETQYF,TGTGCCATCAGTGACTCCAACTTCCAAGAGACCCAGTACTTC
TRBV20-1,TRBJ2-7,.,TRBD2,CSARVERDSYEQYF,TGCAGTGCTAGAGTTGAGCGGGACTCCTACGAGCAGTACTTC
TRBV5-1,TRBJ2-5,.,TRBD2,CASSPGTSGIGEQYF,TGCGCCAGCAGCCCCGGGACTAGCGGGATAGGGGAGCAGTACTTC
TRBV20-1,TRBJ2-1,many,TRBD2,CSAGTSGTYNEQFF,TGCAGTGCTGGGACTAGCGGGACCTACAATGAGCAGTTCTTC
TRBV29-1,TRBJ2-4,.,TRBD2,CSVVDPLAGGPLAKNIQYF,TGCAGCGTTGTGGATCCCCTAGCGGGGGGGCCCCTAGCCAAAAACATTCAGTACTTC
TRBV11-2,TRBJ2-3,.,TRBD2,CASSPTAGGRRDTQYF,TGTGCCAGCAGTCCTACCGCGGGGGGGCGGAGAGATACGCAGTATTTT
TRBV7-2,TRBJ1-4,few,.,CASSLVGDRDEKLFF,TGTGCCAGCAGCTTAGTGGGGGACCGGGATGAAAAACTGTTTTTT
TRBV4-1,TRBJ2-2,.,.,CASSQAPSGELFF,TGCGCCAGCAGCCAAGCCCCATCCGGGGAGCTGTTTTTT
TRBV20-1,TRBJ1-1,.,TRBD1,CSAIQGQGRAFF,TGCAGTGCTATCCAAGGACAGGGACGAGCTTTCTTT
TRBV11-2,TRBJ1-4,.,TRBD1,CASSPRQGAIRNEKLFF,TGTGCCAGCAGCCCGCGACAGGGGGCTATTAGAAATGAAAAACTGTTTTTT
TRBV27,TRBJ1-2,.,.,CASSLDSRDYGYTF,TGTGCCAGCAGCTTGGATTCCAGGGACTATGGCTACACCTTC
TRBV11-2,TRBJ2-7,.,.,CASSSTAAASSYEQYF,TGTGCCAGCAGCTCGACTGCTGCGGCCAGCTCCTACGAGCAGTACTTC
TRBV2,TRBJ2-5,once,.,CASSGWGGEANEQYF,TGTGCCAGCAGTGGCTGGGGCGGGGAGGCCAATGAGCAGTACTTC